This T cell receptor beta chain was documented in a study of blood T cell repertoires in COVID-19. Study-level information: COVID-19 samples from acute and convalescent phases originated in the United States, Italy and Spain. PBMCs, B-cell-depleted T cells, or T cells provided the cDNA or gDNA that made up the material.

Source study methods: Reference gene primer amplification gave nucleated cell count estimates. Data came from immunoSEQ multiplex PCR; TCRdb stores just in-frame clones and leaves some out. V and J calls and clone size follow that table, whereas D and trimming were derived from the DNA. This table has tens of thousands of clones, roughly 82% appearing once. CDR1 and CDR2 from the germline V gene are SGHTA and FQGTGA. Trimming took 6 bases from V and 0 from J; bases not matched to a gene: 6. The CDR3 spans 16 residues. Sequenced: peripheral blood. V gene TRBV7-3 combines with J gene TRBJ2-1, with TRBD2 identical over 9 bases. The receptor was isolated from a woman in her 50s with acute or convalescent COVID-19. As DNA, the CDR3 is TGTGCCAGCAGGGTTAGCGGGAGCGGCTCCTACAATGAGCAGTTCTTC. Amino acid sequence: CASRVSGSGSYNEQFF. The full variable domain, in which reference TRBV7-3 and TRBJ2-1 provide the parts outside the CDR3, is GAGVSQTPSNKVTEKGKYVELRCDPISGHTALYWYRQSLGQGPEFLIYFQGTGAADDSGLPNDRFFAVRPEGSVSTLKIQRTERGDSAVYLCASRVSGSGSYNEQFFGPGTRLTVL.